The 29 T cell receptor beta chains given below trace back to one sample, sequenced in a study of metastatic and nonmetastatic thyroid tumors. TCRdb re-processed the PCR reads through MiXCR. The repertoire has some 17,000 clones, 25% of them found once; the top ten carry approximately 15%. Treatment of any kind had been given to no patient before thyroid surgery. The sample was adjacent normal tissue. The receptor source for this set is a female donor with papillary thyroid cancer or a benign thyroid nodule (not recorded which). Some clones in this sample may be carry-over from other donors' samples.

The V call is TRBV20-1, the J call TRBJ1-2; D remains unclear. Between the trimmed V and J ends, which lost 3 bases and 2 bases, there was a span of 7 bases. Germline-derived CDR1 and CDR2 are DFQATT and SNEGSKA (reference sequence). CDR3 length: 12 residues. CDR3 in DNA: TGCAGTGCTAGGGGTAGCAACTATGGCTACACCTTC. Its translation: CSARGSNYGYTF.

The rearrangement joins TRBV19 to TRBJ2-7, with D hard to call. V was shortened by 3 bases and J by 2 bases, with 11 bases between the two germline ends. This CDR3 region has 14 residues. Germline V gene lookup returns CDR1 LNHDA and CDR2 SQIVND (reference sequence). CDR3 bases: TGTGCCAGTAGTATTGGCATACGGGCCTACGAGCAGTACTTC. Protein product: CASSIGIRAYEQYF. The whole variable domain, remainder taken from reference TRBV19 and TRBJ2-7, is DGGITQSPKYLFRKEGQNVTLSCEQNLNHDAMYWYRQDPGQGLRLIYYSQIVNDFQKGDIAEGYSVSREKKESFPLTVTSAQKNPTAFYLCASSIGIRAYEQYFGPGTRLTVT.

This clone was detected only once. The chain recombines TRBV7-8 with TRBJ2-3; tentative D call: TRBD2 (7 bases). V was shortened by 1 base and J by 2 bases, with 10 bases between the two germline ends. From germline, CDR1 is SGHVS and CDR2 FQNEAQ. This CDR3 is built from 15 residues. DNA for the CDR3: TGTGCCAGCAGCTTAGGCGGGGGCTACACAGATACGCAGTATTTT. This encodes CASSLGGGYTDTQYF.

This chain connects TRBV30 to TRBJ1-5; D may be TRBD1 (5 bases). Germline lookup yields CDR1 GTSNPN and CDR2 SVGIG (reference sequence). The V and J ends lost 0 bases and 4 bases respectively, with 7 bases between them. This CDR3 region has 13 residues. The CDR3 DNA sequence: TGTGCCTGGAGTGTAGGGGTTAATCAGCCCCAGCATTTT. This encodes CAWSVGVNQPQHF.

This chain connects TRBV20-1 to TRBJ1-3; D remains ambiguous. The CDR3 totals 15 residues. In germline, CDR1 is DFQATT, CDR2 SNEGSKA (reference sequence). V was shortened by 6 bases and J by 0 bases, with 15 bases between the two germline ends. The CDR3 reads CSAGEGSSSGNTIYF. The CDR3 bases are TGCAGTGCCGGGGAGGGAAGCAGCTCTGGAAACACCATATATTTT.

The chain recombines TRBV7-3 with TRBJ2-3, with a tentative D call TRBD2 (6 bases). The CDR3 is 14 residues long. The V gene's germline CDR1 is SGHTA and CDR2 FQGTGA. V lost 3 bases and J lost 1, with 8 bases in between. DNA of the CDR3: TGTGCCAGCAGCTTTACGGGGGGCACAGATACGCAGTATTTT. It specifies CASSFTGGTDTQYF.

The chain has TRBV5-1 and TRBJ1-1; 8 bases are shared with TRBD1. The germline CDR1 and CDR2 sequences are SGHRS and YFSETQ. The V segment lost 3 bases and the J segment 4 bases; nucleotides outside the gene matches: 5. The CDR3 spans 14 residues. In DNA form, the CDR3 reads TGCGCCAGCAGCTCAGGACAGGGTTTCACTGAAGCTTTCTTT. It codes for CASSSGQGFTEAFF.

The rearrangement uses TRBV11-2 and TRBJ2-3; the D gene is possibly TRBD2 (6 bases). The germline V and J ends were trimmed by 4 bases and 1 base, with 15 bases remaining between them. Germline CDR1 SGHAT, CDR2 FQNNGV. This CDR3 region has 16 residues. In nucleotides, the CDR3 is TGTGCCAGCAGCTCCCTGGGGGGTTACCGCACAGATACGCAGTATTTT. Encoded protein: CASSSLGGYRTDTQYF.

The genes are TRBV5-1 and TRBJ1-1; D not resolved. The V end was cut by 0 bases, the J end by 3 bases, with 6 bases between. CDR1 is SGHRS and CDR2 is YFSETQ in the germline V gene. This CDR3 comprises 13 residues. CDR3 in DNA: TGCGCCAGCAGCTTGGAGGCGTACACTGAAGCTTTCTTT. It codes for CASSLEAYTEAFF.

The chain uses TRBV3-1 and TRBJ1-4; D gene uncertain. Germline V CDR1 and CDR2: LGHDT, YNNKEL (reference sequence). V lost 1 base, J lost 8 bases, and 2 bases lay in between. The CDR3 covers 11 residues. The CDR3 nucleotides are TGTGCCAGCAGCCAAGTCGAAAAACTGTTTTTT. Translated, it gives CASSQVEKLFF.

Relative to its sample, this clone is medium-sized. The junction shows a germline mismatch at one end, possibly a read error. V is TRBV11-3 and J is TRBJ1-1, with D tentatively TRBD1 (6 bases). Germline CDR1 and CDR2: SGHNT and YENEEA. The CDR3 is 12 residues long. The CDR3 coding sequence is TGTGCCAGCAGGTTAGGGGGCACTGAAGCTTTCTTT. Translation gives CASRLGGTEAFF.

The rearrangement links TRBV27 to TRBJ1-2; the match to TRBD1 covers 10 bases. Trimming at V came to 6 bases and at J to 4 bases, leaving 14 bases not matched to a gene. Germline CDR1 is MNHEY and CDR2 is SMNVEV (reference sequence). The CDR3 consists of 17 residues. The CDR3 nucleotides read TGTGCCAGCAGCCAATCGACAGGGGGCGGTAGCCTCTATGGCTACACCTTC. This sequence encodes CASSQSTGGGSLYGYTF.

The V gene is TRBV11-2, the J gene TRBJ2-1, with 9 bases matching TRBD2. Germline V gene sequence: CDR1 SGHAT, CDR2 FQNNGV. The CDR3 runs 14 residues. After removal of 3 bases from V and 5 bases from J, the junction contained 2 bases not matched to a gene. As DNA, the CDR3 is TGTGCCAGCAGCTTCCGACTAGCGGACAATGAGCAGTTCTTC. Its translation: CASSFRLADNEQFF.

This clone was observed many times. This may be a read error, as it is one base from a much larger clone. V is TRBV24-1 and J is TRBJ2-2; D unresolved. The V and J ends lost 2 bases and 2 bases respectively, with 14 bases between them. The germline V gene encodes CDR1 KGHDR and CDR2 SFDVKD. The CDR3 contains 17 residues. The CDR3 here is CATSDSRVTSNTGELFF. In DNA form, the CDR3 reads TGTGCCACCAGTGATTCCCGGGTCACCTCAAACACCGGGGAGCTGTTTTTT.

In its sample, this clone was seen a few times. V usage is TRBV11-2 and J usage is TRBJ2-7, with D uncertain. This CDR3 contains 14 residues. With 1 base removed from V and 2 bases from J, the gap between germline ends came to 9 bases. The germline V gene has CDR1 SGHAT and CDR2 FQNNGV. In DNA, the CDR3 is TGTGCCAGCAGCTTAGCCAGTGGGCCCTACGAGCAGTACTTC. This encodes CASSLASGPYEQYF.

This clone has only a few counts. The rearrangement joins TRBV28 to TRBJ2-5; 10 bases align to TRBD1. In germline, CDR1 is MDHEN, CDR2 SYDVKM. The CDR3 spans 16 residues. The V and J ends lost 7 bases and 3 bases, in that order; junction bases with no gene match: 11. CDR3 nucleotides: TGTGCCAGCACTCCGGTCGGGACAGGGGCGGAAGAGACCCAGTACTTC. The encoded protein is CASTPVGTGAEETQYF. The full variable domain, in which reference TRBV28 and TRBJ2-5 provide the parts outside the CDR3, is DVKVTQSSRYLVKRTGEKVFLECVQDMDHENMFWYRQDPGLGLRLIYFSYDVKMKEKGDIPEGYSVSREKKERFSLILESASTNQTSMYLCASTPVGTGAEETQYFGPGTRLLVL.

The chain recombines TRBV7-2 with TRBJ2-2, with D perhaps matching TRBD2 (5 bases). Germline V gene sequence: CDR1 SGHTA, CDR2 FQGNSA. Trimming removed 2 bases at V and 6 bases at J, with 13 bases between. CDR3 length: 15 amino acids. The CDR3 sequence is CASSLQRSVSGELFF. The CDR3 DNA reads TGTGCCAGCAGCTTACAGCGGTCTGTTTCCGGGGAGCTGTTTTTT.

This clone has just a few counts. The chain has TRBV19 and TRBJ2-1; TRBD1 agrees at 7 bases. J gave up 6 bases and V 6 bases, and 8 bases lay outside the gene matches. CDR3 size: 14 residues. Per germline, CDR1 LNHDA and CDR2 SQIVND (reference sequence). The CDR3 loop reads CASSDRDDVNEQFF. CDR3 coding DNA: TGTGCCAGTAGCGACAGGGACGATGTCAATGAGCAGTTCTTC.

This clone was seen a handful of times. The V gene is TRBV6-1, the J gene TRBJ1-1; tentative D call: TRBD1 (6 bases). With 4 bases removed from V and 2 bases from J, the gap between germline ends came to 14 bases. This CDR3 has 15 amino acids. The germline CDR1 and CDR2 sequences are MNHNS and SASEGT. This CDR3 is CASSARQELNTEAFF. The CDR3 region has the DNA TGTGCCAGCAGTGCCCGACAGGAATTAAACACTGAAGCTTTCTTT.

This clone was observed a few times. V is TRBV27 and J is TRBJ1-1; D is undetermined. In germline, CDR1 is MNHEY, CDR2 SMNVEV (reference sequence). Trimming pared 1 base from V and 1 base from J, leaving 4 bases between. This CDR3 has 13 amino acids. DNA of the CDR3: TGTGCCAGCAGTTTATACAAGAACACTGAAGCTTTCTTT. Translated, it gives CASSLYKNTEAFF.

This clone was counted between two and nine times. In this CDR3 the conserved last residue, phenylalanine or tryptophan, is missing, so a read error is likely. This chain joins TRBV6-2 or TRBV6-3 and TRBJ2-6; D gene unclear. Trimming took off 7 bases at V and 14 bases at J, with 6 bases between the two ends. The CDR3 extends over 9 amino acids. Germline V gene sequence: CDR1 MNHEY, CDR2 SVGEGT. CDR3 sequence: CASTPFLTS. The CDR3 nucleotides read TGTGCCAGCACCCCCTTCCTGACTAGC.

This clone was detected only a few times. V and J are TRBV3-1 and TRBJ2-7; D possibly corresponds to TRBD1 (6 bases). The CDR3 sequence is 18 residues long. Germline V gene lookup returns CDR1 LGHDT and CDR2 YNNKEL (reference sequence). Trimming pared 0 bases from V and 3 bases from J, leaving 21 bases between. CDR3 bases: TGTGCCAGCAGCCAAGAGCGCCTCGATAGGGGGTCAAACTACGAGCAGTACTTC. Translating it yields CASSQERLDRGSNYEQYF.

The chain uses TRBV11-2 and TRBJ2-3; weak D call: TRBD1 (6 bases). This CDR3 is built from 15 residues. Germline CDR1 and CDR2: SGHAT and FQNNGV. The germline V and J ends were trimmed by 1 base and 1 base, with 9 bases remaining between them. The CDR3 region is CASSLVGTRTDTQYF. The CDR3, as DNA: TGTGCCAGCAGCTTAGTGGGGACACGCACAGATACGCAGTATTTT.

This clone ranks as medium-sized (0.01 to 0.1%). The rearrangement links TRBV6-2 or TRBV6-3 to TRBJ2-7; D perhaps matches TRBD1 (5 bases). Deletions cut 8 bases from V and 1 base from J, with 15 bases between. Germline V CDR1 and CDR2: MNHEY, SVGEGT. This CDR3 comprises 14 residues. The CDR3 nucleotides read TGTGCCAGCTATTCAAGAAAGGGGTCCTACGAGCAGTACTTC. Translating gives CASYSRKGSYEQYF.

J is TRBJ2-7 and V is TRBV13, with D maybe TRBD1 (6 bases). The V and J ends lost 5 bases and 3 bases respectively, with 14 bases between them. This CDR3 is built from 14 residues. Germline V gene sequence: CDR1 PRHDT, CDR2 FYEKMQ (reference sequence). CDR3 region: CASSVRGFDYEQYV. CDR3 in DNA: TGTGCCAGCAGCGTAAGGGGGTTCGACTACGAGCAGTACGTC.

This clone came up a few times. The chain is built from TRBV6-1 and TRBJ2-7, with 9 bases matching TRBD1. The CDR3 sequence is 14 residues long. The J segment lost 4 bases and the V segment lost 6 bases, leaving 7 bases of the junction unmatched. Germline CDR1 and CDR2: MNHNS and SASEGT. CDR3 nucleotide sequence: TGTGCCAGCAGCCGTGGACAGGGGAAATACGAGCAGTACTTC. It codes for CASSRGQGKYEQYF.

The chain couples TRBV6-1 to TRBJ2-7; D is unclear. V lost 4 bases and J lost 0, with 1 base in between. The CDR3 runs to 11 residues. CDR1 and CDR2 from the germline V gene are MNHNS and SASEGT. Here the CDR3 reads CASSGSYEQYF. CDR3 sequence (DNA): TGTGCCAGCAGTGGCTCCTACGAGCAGTACTTC.

This clone was detected once. The genes are TRBV20-1 and TRBJ1-6, with D unresolved. Germline CDR1 reads DFQATT; CDR2 reads SNEGSKA (reference sequence). V gave up 0 bases and J gave up 7 bases, with 22 bases separating them. This CDR3 comprises 18 residues. This CDR3 reads CSARDWVMDPWFNSPLHF. In DNA form, the CDR3 reads TGCAGTGCTAGAGACTGGGTCATGGACCCCTGGTTCAATTCACCCCTCCACTTT.

In its sample, this clone ranks as large. The chain links TRBV7-2 to TRBJ2-1; TRBD2 is a possible D gene (6 bases). The CDR3 runs 14 residues. CDR1 and CDR2 (germline): SGHTA, FQGNSA. Between the trimmed V and J ends, which lost 5 bases and 6 bases, there was a span of 14 bases. The CDR3 loop is CASSAFLAFNEQFF. CDR3 sequence (DNA): TGTGCCAGCAGCGCATTTCTAGCGTTCAATGAGCAGTTCTTC. Full variable domain (remainder filled in from reference TRBV7-2 and TRBJ2-1): GAGVSQSPSNKVTEKGKDVELRCDPISGHTALYWYRQSLGQGLEFLIYFQGNSAPDKSGLPSDRFSAERTGGSVSTLTIQRTQQEDSAVYLCASSAFLAFNEQFFGPGTRLTVL.